These 3 T cell receptor beta chains were sequenced from one sample in a study of blood T cells in healthy people across ages (dated by TCRdb to 2015 to 2017). Libraries were made using 5' RACE. Sequenced using an Illumina HiSeq 2500. A second PCR of about 7 to 12 cycles was run with a J-beta primer mix and a sample-barcoded 5' primer. TCRdb cleaned the public reads at Q25 with fastp, built clones with MiXCR and kept in-frame beta chains. Rows are combined by CDR3 protein, so each entry shows the most common genes and DNA. The sample has 650,000 to 1,000,000 distinct CDR3 sequences on record, around 36% of them singletons. Roughly 13% of the sample goes to the ten largest clones. Sample: blood. Receptors originate from a young man in good health.

This clonotype was counted at least ten times. The gene calls are TRBV12-3 or TRBV12-4 and TRBJ1-2; 7 bases map to TRBD1. V gave up 0 bases and J gave up 8 bases; unmatched junction bases: 12. CDR3 length: 16 amino acids. CDR3 coding DNA: TGTGCCAGCAGTTTAGCGGGGGGACAGTCGCCTGGGGGCTACACCTTC. Protein: CASSLAGGQSPGGYTF.

This clonotype turned up a few times. The chain is built from TRBV7-9 and TRBJ2-1; D is undetermined. The CDR3 is made up of 13 amino acids. The germline CDR1 and CDR2 sequences are SEHNR and FQNEAQ (reference sequence). V shed 6 bases and J shed 6 bases, with 12 bases lying between them. CDR3 sequence: CASSGLNTNEQFF. For the CDR3, the DNA is TGTGCCAGCAGTGGGCTTAACACCAATGAGCAGTTCTTC.

About this clonotype: The germline gene is not matched at one end of the junction; a read error may be the cause. This chain joins TRBV28 and TRBJ2-7, with unresolved D. Germline values: CDR1 MDHEN, CDR2 SYDVKM. The CDR3 contains 14 residues. The CDR3 sequence is CAGSSTKYLYEQYF. The CDR3, as DNA: TGTGCCGGCAGTTCGACGAAGTACCTCTACGAGCAGTACTTC.